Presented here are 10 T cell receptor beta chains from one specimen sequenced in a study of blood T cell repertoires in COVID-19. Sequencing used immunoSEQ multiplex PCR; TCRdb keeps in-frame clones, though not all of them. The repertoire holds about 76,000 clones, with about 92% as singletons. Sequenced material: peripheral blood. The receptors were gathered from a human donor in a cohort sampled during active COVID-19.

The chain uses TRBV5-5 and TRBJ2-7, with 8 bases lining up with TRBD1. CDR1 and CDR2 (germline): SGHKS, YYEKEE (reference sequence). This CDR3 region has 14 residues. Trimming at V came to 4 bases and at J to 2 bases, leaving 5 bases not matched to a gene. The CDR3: CASSLDRGTYEQYF. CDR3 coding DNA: TGTGCCAGCAGCCTTGACAGGGGTACCTACGAGCAGTACTTC.

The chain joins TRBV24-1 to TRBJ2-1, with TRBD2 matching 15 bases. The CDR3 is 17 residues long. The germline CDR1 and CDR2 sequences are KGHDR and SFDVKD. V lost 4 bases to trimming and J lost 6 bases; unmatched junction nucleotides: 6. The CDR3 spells CATSDYGLAGGFNEQFF. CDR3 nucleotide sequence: TGTGCCACCAGTGACTACGGACTAGCGGGAGGGTTCAATGAGCAGTTCTTC.

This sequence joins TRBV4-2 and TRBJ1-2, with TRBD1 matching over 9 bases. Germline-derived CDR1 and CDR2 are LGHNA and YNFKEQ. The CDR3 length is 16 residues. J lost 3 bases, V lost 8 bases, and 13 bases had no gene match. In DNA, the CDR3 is TGTGCCAGCCAAACCCGGACAGGGGAGTTGGACTATGGCTACACCTTC. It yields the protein CASQTRTGELDYGYTF.

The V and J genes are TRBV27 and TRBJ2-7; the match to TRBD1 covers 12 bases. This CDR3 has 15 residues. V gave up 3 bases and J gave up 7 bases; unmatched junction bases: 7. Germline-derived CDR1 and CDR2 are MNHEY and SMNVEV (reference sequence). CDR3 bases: TGTGCCAGCAGTTTGTCCGGGACAGGGGGCTGGGAGCAGTACTTC. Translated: CASSLSGTGGWEQYF.

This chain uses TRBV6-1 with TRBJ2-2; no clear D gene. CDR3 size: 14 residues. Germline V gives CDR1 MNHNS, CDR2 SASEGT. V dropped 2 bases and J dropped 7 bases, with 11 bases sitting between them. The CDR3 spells CASSESGGYGELFF. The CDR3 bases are TGTGCCAGCAGTGAATCCGGCGGTTACGGGGAGCTGTTTTTT.

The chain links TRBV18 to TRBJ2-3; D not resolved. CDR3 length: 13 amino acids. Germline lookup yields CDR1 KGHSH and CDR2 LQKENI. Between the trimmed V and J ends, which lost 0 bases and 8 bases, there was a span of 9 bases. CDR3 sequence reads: CASSPPYFFTQYF. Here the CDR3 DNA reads TGTGCCAGCTCACCACCGTACTTCTTTACGCAGTATTTT.

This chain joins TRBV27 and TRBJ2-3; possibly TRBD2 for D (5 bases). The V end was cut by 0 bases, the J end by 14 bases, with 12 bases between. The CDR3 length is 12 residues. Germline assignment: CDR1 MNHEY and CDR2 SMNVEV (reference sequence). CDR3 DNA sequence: TGTGCCAGCAGTTTATCCGGACTCTATCCGTATTTT. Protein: CASSLSGLYPYF.

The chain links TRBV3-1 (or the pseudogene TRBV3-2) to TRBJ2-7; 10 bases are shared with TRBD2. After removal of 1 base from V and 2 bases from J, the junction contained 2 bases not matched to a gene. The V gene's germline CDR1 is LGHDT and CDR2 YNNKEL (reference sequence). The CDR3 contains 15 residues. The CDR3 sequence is CASSQVTSGPYEQYF. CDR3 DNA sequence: TGTGCCAGCAGCCAAGTGACTAGCGGGCCCTACGAGCAGTACTTC.

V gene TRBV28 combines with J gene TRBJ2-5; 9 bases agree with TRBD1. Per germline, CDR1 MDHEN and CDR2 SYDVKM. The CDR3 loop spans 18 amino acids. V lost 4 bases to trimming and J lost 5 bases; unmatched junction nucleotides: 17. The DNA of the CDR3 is TGTGCCAGCAGTTCCCCAAAAGAATCCGGGACAGGGTGGGAGACCCAGTACTTC. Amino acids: CASSSPKESGTGWETQYF.

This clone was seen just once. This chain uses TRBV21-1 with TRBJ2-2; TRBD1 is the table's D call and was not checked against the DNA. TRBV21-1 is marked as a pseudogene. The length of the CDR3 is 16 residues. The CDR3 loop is CASSKGPGGNTGELFF. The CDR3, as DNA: TGTGCCAGCAGCAAAGGTCCAGGGGGCAACACCGGGGAGCTGTTTTTT.